This TCR beta chain came from a study of blood T cell repertoires in COVID-19. Background on the study: Specimens from acute and convalescent COVID-19 originated in the United States, Italy and Spain. The cDNA or gDNA used as material had been derived from T cells, B-cell-depleted T cells, or PBMCs.

Source study methods: Nucleated cell number was recorded as an estimate derived from reference gene primer amplification. Libraries were prepared by immunoSEQ multiplex PCR; TCRdb keeps only in-frame clonotypes and omits some of them. That table gives V, J and clone size, and the DNA gave D and trimming. Of 90,000 to 100,000 clones listed, 81% are singletons. This CDR3 spans 16 amino acids. Germline V gene lookup returns CDR1 LNHDA and CDR2 SQIVND (reference sequence). V was trimmed by 4 bases and J by 2 bases, leaving 17 bases between them. This clone was picked up one time. Sequenced: peripheral blood. This sequence originates from a man aged 55 to 69 with acute or convalescent COVID-19. J is TRBJ1-2 and V is TRBV19; D is ambiguous. The CDR3 DNA sequence: TGTGCCAGTAGTACCTACCCTCGTCTAAAGAACTATGGCTACACCTTC. Its protein is CASSTYPRLKNYGYTF.